Each of the 21 T cell receptor beta chains below was sequenced from the same sample in a study of naive and memory T cell subsets. An equimolar mix of two oligonucleotides served as the beta constant-region primer for TRBC1 and TRBC2. TCRdb recomputed calls from the UMI-ligation and nested PCR reads with MiXCR, one row per CDR3 protein. Of 130,000 to 150,000 distinct CDR3 sequences in the sample, over 15% were seen once. Material: naive CD4+ T cells from blood. Every receptor here comes from a human donor in good health.

Only a few counts were recorded for this clonotype. The chain couples TRBV25-1 to TRBJ2-2; TRBD1 is a possible D gene (5 bases). CDR1 MGHDK and CDR2 SYGVNS come from the germline V gene. V lost 3 bases and J lost 3, with 8 bases in between. The CDR3 is 14 amino acids. CDR3 DNA sequence: TGTGCCAGCAGTGAGAGACAGCACACCGGGGAGCTGTTTTTT. This translates into CASSERQHTGELFF.

This rearrangement joins TRBV5-1 to TRBJ2-1; possible D gene TRBD2, 5 bases. V lost 4 bases and J lost 0, with 14 bases in between. Germline-derived CDR1 and CDR2 are SGHRS and YFSETQ. The CDR3 covers 16 residues. CDR3 bases: TGCGCCAGCAGCCTCGGACTGGGCAGCTCCTACAATGAGCAGTTCTTC. It translates to CASSLGLGSSYNEQFF. The variable domain in full, completed from reference TRBV5-1 and TRBJ2-1, reads KAGVTQTPRYLIKTRGQQVTLSCSPISGHRSVSWYQQTPGQGLQFLFEYFSETQRNKGNFPGRFSGRQFSNSRSEMNVSTLELGDSALYLCASSLGLGSSYNEQFFGPGTRLTVL.

This chain uses TRBV18 with TRBJ1-5, with D unresolved. V lost 2 bases and J 6 bases, leaving 11 bases between the germline ends. Looked up from germline, CDR1 is KGHSH and CDR2 is LQKENI. The CDR3 has 14 amino acids. The CDR3 spells CASSPTGVSQPQHF. CDR3 bases: TGTGCCAGCTCACCAACTGGGGTTAGTCAGCCCCAGCATTTT. Using reference TRBV18 and TRBJ1-5 for the parts outside the CDR3, the full variable domain is NAGVMQNPRHLVRRRGQEARLRCSPMKGHSHVYWYRQLPEEGLKFMVYLQKENIIDESGMPKERFSAEFPKEGPSILRIQQVVRGDSAAYFCASSPTGVSQPQHFGDGTRLSIL.

The chain couples TRBV29-1 to TRBJ2-7; D tentatively fits TRBD1 or TRBD2 (6 bases each). The CDR3 length is 11 residues. Trimming removed 8 bases from V and 7 bases from J, with 15 bases in between. CDR1 is SQVTM and CDR2 is ANQGSEA in the germline V gene. The CDR3 coding sequence is TGCAGCATGGGGGGCCTGGGGGAGCAGTACTTC. This encodes CSMGGLGEQYF.

This clonotype came up a few times. The rearrangement links TRBV28 to TRBJ2-1, with 7 bases that match TRBD1. This CDR3 has 15 residues. J gave up 7 bases and V 4 bases, and 10 bases lay outside the gene matches. CDR1 is MDHEN and CDR2 is SYDVKM in the germline V gene. CDR3 protein: CASSSQGQSRNEQFF. The CDR3 nucleotides read TGTGCCAGCAGTTCTCAGGGACAGTCGAGGAATGAGCAGTTCTTC.

The gene calls are TRBV20-1 and TRBJ2-7; D gene ambiguous. The V and J ends lost 5 bases and 0 bases respectively, with 20 bases between them. The germline gives CDR1 DFQATT, CDR2 SNEGSKA (reference sequence). There are 16 residues in the CDR3. CDR3 loop: CSAAPPLGSSSYEQYF. The CDR3 DNA reads TGCAGTGCTGCCCCCCCCTTGGGGTCCAGCTCCTACGAGCAGTACTTC.

The genes are TRBV5-1 and TRBJ2-7, with D possibly TRBD2 on 6 matching bases. The V gene's germline CDR1 is SGHRS and CDR2 YFSETQ. Deletions cut 0 bases from V and 2 bases from J, with 6 bases between. The CDR3 contains 13 residues. In DNA form, the CDR3 reads TGCGCCAGCAGCTTGGGCGGGACCTACGAGCAGTACTTC. The encoded protein is CASSLGGTYEQYF. Complete variable domain (other parts from reference TRBV5-1 and TRBJ2-7): KAGVTQTPRYLIKTRGQQVTLSCSPISGHRSVSWYQQTPGQGLQFLFEYFSETQRNKGNFPGRFSGRQFSNSRSEMNVSTLELGDSALYLCASSLGGTYEQYFGPGTRLTVT.

This clonotype was observed a handful of times. V is TRBV29-1 and J is TRBJ1-1; D is unresolved. Trimming left V 3 bases short and J 8 bases short, with 16 bases between. The CDR3 consists of 13 residues. Germline-derived CDR1 and CDR2 are SQVTM and ANQGSEA. The CDR3 spells CSVDSQVVDEAFF. DNA of the CDR3: TGCAGCGTTGACTCCCAGGTTGTGGACGAAGCTTTCTTT.

This clonotype showed up just a few times. The chain employs TRBV5-1 and TRBJ2-5; no clear D gene. CDR1 and CDR2 (germline): SGHRS, YFSETQ. V was pared by 0 bases and J by 2 bases, with 8 bases between. CDR3 length equals 14 residues. CDR3 residues: CASSLEHVQETQYF. CDR3 bases: TGCGCCAGCAGCTTGGAACACGTACAAGAGACCCAGTACTTC.

This clonotype was observed a handful of times. V is TRBV5-1 and J is TRBJ2-6; D remains unclear. Germline V gene sequence: CDR1 SGHRS, CDR2 YFSETQ. The CDR3 contains 15 residues. V was cut by 4 bases and J by 0 bases, with 8 bases left in between. The CDR3, as DNA: TGCGCCAGCAGCGTAGAGAGCTCTGGGGCCAACGTCCTGACTTTC. Protein sequence: CASSVESSGANVLTF.

This clonotype was recorded a few times. The chain is built from TRBV12-3 or TRBV12-4 and TRBJ2-7; 9 bases are a match to TRBD2. V lost 5 bases and J lost 3; bases outside the gene matches: 5. CDR3 length equals 14 residues. The CDR3 DNA is TGTGCCAGCAGTCAGGGCGGGGGGGTCTACGAGCAGTACTTC. Residues: CASSQGGGVYEQYF.

The sample holds a few counts of this clonotype. The V and J genes are TRBV27 and TRBJ1-5; no clear D gene. From germline, CDR1 is MNHEY and CDR2 SMNVEV (reference sequence). V was shortened by 2 bases and J by 2 bases, with 10 bases between the two germline ends. The CDR3 is 15 amino acids. The CDR3 DNA reads as TGTGCCAGCAGTTTACGCGGGTTCGGCAATCAGCCCCAGCATTTT. This translates into CASSLRGFGNQPQHF.

This clonotype has only a few counts. The chain combines TRBV5-1 with TRBJ2-1, with 11 bases identical to TRBD2. From germline, CDR1 is SGHRS and CDR2 YFSETQ. This CDR3 has 15 residues. V shed 2 bases, J shed 7 bases, and the junction held 5 bases outside the gene matches. The CDR3 coding sequence is TGCGCCAGCAGCTTTTTAGCGGGAGGGCCAAATGAGCAGTTCTTC. Its protein is CASSFLAGGPNEQFF.

This chain links TRBV12-5 with TRBJ1-2; no clear D gene. Between the trimmed V and J ends, which lost 2 bases and 8 bases, there was a span of 12 bases. CDR3 length equals 13 residues. Per the germline V gene, CDR1 is LGHNT and CDR2 is FRNRAP. The CDR3 here is CASGLLPGEGYTF. CDR3 sequence (DNA): TGTGCTAGTGGTTTGTTGCCCGGCGAGGGCTACACCTTC.

The chain couples TRBV4-2 to TRBJ1-5; the D gene is possibly TRBD1 (6 bases). V shed 2 bases and J shed 4 bases, with 18 bases lying between them. Germline-derived CDR1 and CDR2 are LGHNA and YNFKEQ. The CDR3 totals 17 residues. CDR3 loop: CASSQKQGAGENQPQHF. CDR3 bases: TGTGCCAGCAGCCAAAAACAGGGTGCGGGGGAAAATCAGCCCCAGCATTTT.

This clonotype was seen repeatedly, ten times or more. The chain carries TRBV12-3 or TRBV12-4 and TRBJ2-7, with a possible D match to TRBD2 (6 bases). CDR3 size: 14 residues. V was trimmed by 1 base and J by 1 base, leaving 8 bases between them. CDR3 DNA sequence: TGTGCCAGCAGTTTAGGTAGCGGATCCTACGAGCAGTACTTC. Its translation is CASSLGSGSYEQYF.

The sample holds a few counts of this clonotype. The chain couples TRBV7-8 to TRBJ2-7, with TRBD1 as a possible D gene (5 bases). Deletions cut 4 bases from V and 5 bases from J, with 15 bases between. Germline V CDR1 and CDR2: SGHVS, FQNEAQ. The CDR3 runs to 14 residues. CDR3 nucleotides: TGTGCCAGCAGCTCCCACCCCCAGGGCAACGAGCAGTACTTC. Translation: CASSSHPQGNEQYF.

This chain uses TRBV10-3 with TRBJ2-2, with a possible D match to TRBD1 (5 bases). V was clipped by 7 bases and J by 0 bases, with 9 bases between them. Germline-derived CDR1 and CDR2 are ENHRY and SYGVKD. This CDR3 region has 14 residues. Here the CDR3 DNA reads TGTGCCATCACAGGGTCGACGAACACCGGGGAGCTGTTTTTT. Amino acid sequence: CAITGSTNTGELFF.

The chain carries TRBV6-5 and TRBJ1-1; D unclear. V lost 4 bases to trimming and J lost 1 base, with 10 bases between them. Germline values: CDR1 MNHEY, CDR2 SVGAGI. The CDR3 covers 14 residues. CDR3 nucleotides: TGTGCCAGCAGTTCTTGGGATCCGAACACTGAAGCTTTCTTT. Translation gives CASSSWDPNTEAFF.

The chain couples TRBV20-1 to TRBJ2-5; 9 bases match TRBD1. Germline assignment: CDR1 DFQATT and CDR2 SNEGSKA (reference sequence). This CDR3 comprises 15 residues. The V and J ends lost 0 bases and 4 bases, in that order; junction bases with no gene match: 6. The CDR3 coding sequence is TGCAGTGCTAGAGATGGGGGACAGGGTTCAGAGACCCAGTACTTC. This codes for CSARDGGQGSETQYF.

This clonotype was detected many times. The V call is TRBV20-1, the J call TRBJ1-1; D perhaps matches TRBD1 (5 bases). The V and J ends lost 2 bases and 5 bases respectively, with 18 bases between them. Germline CDR1 DFQATT, CDR2 SNEGSKA (reference sequence). CDR3 length: 15 amino acids. CDR3 bases: TGCAGTGCTAGAAGCGGGCAGGGTATGCAGACTGAAGCTTTCTTT. This sequence encodes CSARSGQGMQTEAFF.